This T cell receptor (beta chain) was retrieved from a study of glioma-infiltrating T cells (dated by TCRdb to 2016 to 2017). About the full investigation: Glioma tissue, non-neoplastic brain tissue and matched peripheral blood mononuclear cells were used as sources from which TCR alpha- and beta-chain repertoires were sequenced. To measure how far tissue and blood T-cell populations diverged, each tissue-infiltrating repertoire was compared against the peripheral blood repertoire of the same patient. The paired cohort comprised three low-grade glioma patients, 7 or 8 primary glioblastoma patients and three non-glioma patients contributing non-neoplastic brain tissue.

From the germline V gene (reference sequence), CDR1 is MNHEY and CDR2 is SMNVEV. There are 18 amino acids in the CDR3, from cysteine to phenylalanine inclusive. Only the CDR3 DNA stays, 54 bases, in frame from base 1. V is pared back by 6 bases and J by 6 bases, with 29 bases lying between the germline termini. To note about this clonotype: No antigen is known for it. Base-call qualities are not available, and no considerably larger clone is one nucleotide away.

The iRepertoire nested amplicon-rescue multiplex PCR (arm-PCR) platform was used to amplify TCR alpha and beta CDR3 regions from RNA. One-step reverse transcription and amplification used about 95-450 ng of tissue mRNA or PBMC total RNA as input. After bead purification, a secondary multiplex PCR added Illumina adapters, and libraries were gel-purified between 200 and 400 bp. Demultiplexing relied on internal 6-nucleotide barcodes carried by the libraries. Sequencing of libraries was performed on an Illumina MiSeq with 2x220 or 2x250 nucleotide paired-end reads. As for the original processing: FLASH 1.2.11 was used to merge paired reads, and BWA-MEM then aligned the reads to the GRCh37 human genome before TRA and TRB reads were extracted. V and J assignment used an IMGT-derived reference of cassette sequences and CDR3 motifs that included pseudogenes. Reads were translated in three frames, and productive CDR3s were defined as those with a C...FGXG motif and no stop codons. A clonotype was defined as a unique combination of a V-J cassette pair and a CDR3 amino acid sequence. Reads were filtered by Hamming distance, thresholded by each sample's sequence error rate in mapped regions. The public reads were run again by TCRdb, first through fastp at Q25 and then through MiXCR, and only productive beta chains were kept. Rows are combined by CDR3 protein, so each entry shows the most common genes and DNA. The authors' filters were not applied to this entry. A total of some 190,000 distinct CDR3 sequences appear in this sample, 25% to 35% of them only once. The ten biggest clones cover roughly 21% of the sample.

Overall results and qualifications from the work: Group comparisons rested on small numbers: three non-neoplastic, three low-grade glioma and 7 or 8 glioblastoma patients. Tissue and blood shared very few CDR3 sequences, a result attributed to high CDR3 diversity and limited sampling. VJ-independent divergence between tissue and blood was lower than expected in non-neoplastic patients but higher than expected in all gliomas, particularly low-grade gliomas.

The TCR originated in a human donor with low-grade glioma or glioblastoma, undergoing nonglioma brain surgery, or in good health (not recorded which). What was sequenced was glioma tissue, nonneoplastic brain tissue, or PBMCs (not recorded which). The chain joins TRBV27 to TRBJ1-1; the best D guess is TRBD1, with 6 bases matching. The encoded CDR3 is CASSLTQGGAGIVAEAFF. The DNA is as follows: TGTGCCAGCAGCTTAACACAGGGAGGGGCAGGCATCGTCGCTGAAGCTTTCTTT.